What follows is one TCR beta chain and its context. The antigen remains undetermined. This record belongs to a study of T cell responses to AZD1222 COVID-19 vaccine. Findings and limits, study-wide: It should be noted that donors were predominantly white British and more often female, and clonal diversity was possibly underestimated.

Profiling relied on immunoSEQ multiplex PCR, and the TCRdb table lists in-frame clones only, not all of them. Among 75,000 to 95,000 clones listed, roughly 90% were seen once. Sequencing was performed on peripheral blood, taken on day 0 of AZD1222 vaccination. The sequence derives from an adult in good health.

CDR3 sequence reads: CASSTGGGESAFF. CDR3 sequence (DNA): TGTGCCAGCAGCACCGGCGGGGGGGAGTCAGCTTTCTTT. This sequence joins TRBV11-3 and TRBJ1-1; D possibly corresponds to TRBD1 (5 bases). The CDR3 contains 13 residues. The V and J ends lost 5 bases and 10 bases respectively, with 17 bases between them. Germline values: CDR1 SGHNT, CDR2 YENEEA.